Listed here are 26 T cell receptor beta chains from one sample, sequenced in a study of Graves' ophthalmopathy and Graves' hyperthyroidism. Amplified material comprised TCR beta CDR3 regions derived from RNA transcripts. HTBI primers primed a first-round RT-PCR, and a second-round multiplex PCR followed. A single record per CDR3 protein comes from TCRdb applying MiXCR to the multiplex PCR reads. Of 35,000 to 50,000 distinct CDR3 sequences in the sample, 45% to 55% were seen once. The sample taken for sequencing was peripheral blood. The receptors come from an adult woman with stable Graves' hyperthyroidism.

Details on this clonotype: Germline is not matched at one junction end, which may reflect a read error. The chain links TRBV5-1 to TRBJ2-7, with D perhaps matching TRBD1 or TRBD2 (5 bases each). CDR3 size: 15 residues. In germline, CDR1 is SGHRS, CDR2 YFSETQ. The CDR3 region has the DNA TGCGCCAACAGCTTGTATGAAGGGGAGACAAACGAGCAGTACTTC. It codes for CANSLYEGETNEQYF.

This clonotype has a count of ten or more. This sequence joins TRBV4-1 and TRBJ1-1; D possibly corresponds to TRBD1 (5 bases). CDR1 and CDR2 from the germline V gene are MGHRA and YSYEKL. The CDR3 spans 15 residues. With 1 base removed from V and 5 bases from J, the gap between germline ends came to 14 bases. The DNA of the CDR3 is TGCGCCAGCAGCCAAGGGCATACAGGTTTTACTGAAGCTTTCTTT. Amino acids: CASSQGHTGFTEAFF.

The gene calls are TRBV5-6 and TRBJ1-4; D ambiguous. There are 14 residues in the CDR3. The germline V gene encodes CDR1 SGHDT and CDR2 YYEEEE. Between the trimmed V and J ends, which lost 0 bases and 8 bases, there was a span of 11 bases. The CDR3 DNA reads TGTGCCAGCAGCTTGGGACTAGCGGGCGAAAAACTGTTTTTT. Its protein is CASSLGLAGEKLFF.

This clonotype was picked up many times. The V call is TRBV20-1, the J call TRBJ2-7; 9 bases line up with TRBD2. Germline values: CDR1 DFQATT, CDR2 SNEGSKA (reference sequence). V was clipped by 2 bases and J by 3 bases; unmatched bases: 8. CDR3 length: 15 residues. The CDR3 DNA sequence: TGCAGTGCTAGAAGTGGGTCTAGCGGGAACTACGAGCAGTACTTC. It is translated as CSARSGSSGNYEQYF.

The chain uses TRBV7-8 and TRBJ1-1; D may be TRBD1 (5 bases). There are 14 residues in the CDR3. Germline V CDR1 and CDR2: SGHVS, FQNEAQ. Trimming took off 2 bases at V and 1 base at J, with 8 bases between the two ends. The CDR3: CASSLMGRNTEAFF. For the CDR3, the DNA is TGTGCCAGCAGCTTAATGGGACGGAACACTGAAGCTTTCTTT.

This clonotype was seen repeatedly, ten times or more. V gene TRBV19 combines with J gene TRBJ1-1; tentative D call: TRBD1 (5 bases). The V end lost 0 bases, the J end lost 4 bases, and 15 bases lay between the germline ends. This CDR3 has 16 amino acids. Germline V gene data show CDR1 as LNHDA and CDR2 as SQIVND (reference sequence). This CDR3 reads CASSIDPRGAGTEAFF. CDR3 in DNA: TGTGCCAGTAGTATAGACCCCCGAGGGGCAGGCACTGAAGCTTTCTTT.

This chain connects TRBV2 to TRBJ2-7; 11 bases are shared with TRBD2. The CDR3 is 15 amino acids. The junction had 4 bases not matched to a gene; V was cut back by 6 bases and J by 0 bases. Germline loops: CDR1 SNHLY, CDR2 FYNNEI. The CDR3 sequence: CASRVTSGSSYEQYF. CDR3 coding DNA: TGTGCCAGCAGGGTTACTAGCGGGAGCTCCTACGAGCAGTACTTC.

This clonotype was detected a few times. The rearrangement joins TRBV29-1 to TRBJ2-2; TRBD1 aligns across 8 bases. J lost 7 bases, V lost 8 bases, and 3 bases had no gene match. This CDR3 region has 11 residues. CDR1 and CDR2 from the germline V gene are SQVTM and ANQGSEA. CDR3 protein: CSPDRVGELFF. In DNA form, the CDR3 reads TGCAGCCCGGACAGGGTCGGGGAGCTGTTTTTT.

This clonotype showed up many times. The V and J genes are TRBV4-1 and TRBJ2-2; 8 nucleotides align to TRBD1. The ends lost 1 base at V and 5 bases at J; junction bases unmatched: 3. This CDR3 has 15 amino acids. Germline V gene lookup returns CDR1 MGHRA and CDR2 YSYEKL. The DNA for the CDR3 is TGCGCCAGCAGCCAAGGAGGACAGGGAACCGGGGAGCTGTTTTTT. Translated: CASSQGGQGTGELFF.

By its share, this clonotype is medium-sized (0.01 to 0.1%). V and J are TRBV11-3 and TRBJ1-1; D is unresolved. This CDR3 has 13 residues. V was clipped by 1 base and J by 6 bases, with 9 bases between them. Germline loops: CDR1 SGHNT, CDR2 YENEEA. The CDR3 sequence is CASSLVQTAEAFF. The CDR3, as DNA: TGTGCCAGCAGCTTAGTCCAGACGGCTGAAGCTTTCTTT.

With regard to this clonotype: Compared with germline, one end of the junction differs, possibly owing to a read error. The J gene is TRBJ1-4, the V gene TRBV25-1; possible D gene TRBD1, 5 bases. The CDR3 has 18 amino acids. The germline gives CDR1 MGHDK, CDR2 SYGVNS. The CDR3 sequence is CASSPYHGTGDHNEKLLF. The DNA of the CDR3 is TGTGCCAGCAGCCCCTATCATGGGACGGGGGACCATAATGAAAAACTGCTTTTT.

The table lists this clonotype with many counts. The CDR3 loop reads CASSFGTVGNTIYF. CDR3 coding DNA: TGTGCCAGCAGCTTCGGGACTGTAGGAAACACCATATATTTT. The chain couples TRBV5-6 to TRBJ1-3; D is possibly TRBD1 (5 bases). The CDR3 sequence is 14 residues long. V dropped 2 bases and J dropped 4 bases, with 10 bases sitting between them. CDR1 is SGHDT and CDR2 is YYEEEE in the germline V gene.

The chain recombines TRBV12-3 or TRBV12-4 with TRBJ2-1; possible D gene TRBD2, 6 bases. The V end was cut by 11 bases, the J end by 8 bases, with 19 bases between. This CDR3 is 13 amino acids long. The CDR3 is CASRDLGRDEQFF. DNA for the CDR3: TGTGCCTCCCGGGACTTGGGGCGGGATGAGCAGTTCTTC.

The table lists this clonotype with a count of one. V and J are TRBV20-1 and TRBJ2-7; D might be TRBD2 (7 bases). Germline values: CDR1 DFQATT, CDR2 SNEGSKA (reference sequence). V was cut by 1 base and J by 5 bases, with 21 bases left in between. The CDR3 runs to 16 residues. Here the CDR3 reads CSARGPGAGAIHEQYF. The CDR3 DNA is TGCAGTGCTAGAGGTCCCGGGGCGGGGGCCATCCACGAGCAGTACTTC.

This clonotype has a count of ten or more. V gene TRBV5-8 combines with J gene TRBJ1-1; a weak D match, TRBD1 (6 bases). Germline loops: CDR1 SGHTS, CDR2 YDEGEE. The CDR3 consists of 15 residues. V lost 4 bases and J lost 5, with 18 bases in between. The CDR3 spells CASSTITGQETEAFF. The CDR3 bases are TGTGCCAGCAGCACCATTACAGGGCAAGAAACTGAAGCTTTCTTT.

This clonotype came up many times. The chain uses TRBV4-2 and TRBJ2-5, with unresolved D. Per germline, CDR1 LGHNA and CDR2 YNFKEQ. The V end was cut by 3 bases, the J end by 2 bases, with 13 bases between. The CDR3 contains 15 residues. CDR3 loop: CASSQAGVGQETQYF. The CDR3 DNA follows: TGTGCCAGCAGCCAGGCTGGGGTCGGGCAAGAGACCCAGTACTTC.

This rearrangement joins TRBV20-1 to TRBJ2-3, with 8 nucleotides matching TRBD1. V dropped 6 bases and J dropped 6; count of bases not matched to a gene: 14. Germline CDR1 is DFQATT and CDR2 is SNEGSKA (reference sequence). The CDR3 spans 15 residues. CDR3 in DNA: TGCAGTGCCCCTACCGGGACAGGAGGGAGTGATACGCAGTATTTT. It yields the protein CSAPTGTGGSDTQYF.

This clonotype was counted at least ten times. The chain combines TRBV28 with TRBJ2-5; TRBD2 is a possible D gene (6 bases). Germline lookup yields CDR1 MDHEN and CDR2 SYDVKM. The CDR3 runs to 15 residues. V gave up 5 bases and J gave up 4 bases, with 17 bases separating them. CDR3 DNA: TGTGCCAGCAGTGCCGGGACTTTTTGGGGAGAGACCCAGTACTTC. Protein: CASSAGTFWGETQYF. Together with reference TRBV28 and TRBJ2-5, the CDR3 gives the full variable domain: DVKVTQSSRYLVKRTGEKVFLECVQDMDHENMFWYRQDPGLGLRLIYFSYDVKMKEKGDIPEGYSVSREKKERFSLILESASTNQTSMYLCASSAGTFWGETQYFGPGTRLLVL.

This clonotype showed up just once. The chain carries TRBV29-1 and TRBJ1-1; the D is unclear. CDR1 and CDR2 from the germline V gene are SQVTM and ANQGSEA. V dropped 7 bases and J dropped 1 base, with 4 bases sitting between them. This CDR3 comprises 10 residues. The CDR3 bases are TGCAGCGAGGGGAACACTGAAGCTTTCTTT. This sequence encodes CSEGNTEAFF.

To note about this clonotype: One end of the junction fails to match germline, which may point to a read error. This sequence joins TRBV7-6 and TRBJ1-1, with D unresolved. Germline CDR1 is SGHVS and CDR2 is FNYEAQ. This CDR3 has 14 residues. CDR3 coding DNA: TGTGCTAGCAGTCTCGTGTCGGAGTTCACTGAAGCTTTCTTT. Its translation is CASSLVSEFTEAFF.

The chain uses TRBV7-6 and TRBJ2-2; the D is unclear. Deletions cut 5 bases from V and 3 bases from J, with 10 bases between. This CDR3 has 14 amino acids. Germline lookup yields CDR1 SGHVS and CDR2 FNYEAQ. This CDR3 is CASSPPQYTGELFF. CDR3 DNA sequence: TGTGCCAGCAGCCCCCCCCAATACACCGGGGAGCTGTTTTTT.

This clonotype came up many times. The rearrangement links TRBV12-3 or TRBV12-4 to TRBJ1-6; D unresolved. V lost 7 bases and J 2 bases, leaving 15 bases between the germline ends. The CDR3 totals 16 residues. CDR3: CASNPGRVAYNSPLHF. The CDR3 coding sequence is TGTGCCAGCAACCCGGGTCGAGTCGCCTATAATTCACCCCTCCACTTT.

Remarks on this clonotype: The final CDR3 position lacks the conserved phenylalanine or tryptophan, pointing to a likely read error. The chain is built from TRBV20-1 and TRBJ2-7; TRBD2 agrees at 12 bases. Germline CDR1 DFQATT, CDR2 SNEGSKA (reference sequence). Trimming cost V 3 bases and J 6 bases; bases outside gene matches: 9. The CDR3 length is 15 residues. The DNA for the CDR3 is TGCAGTGCTAGGACTAGCGGGAGTGAAACCCTCGAGCAGTACCTC. Amino acids: CSARTSGSETLEQYL.

This sequence joins TRBV20-1 and TRBJ2-5; TRBD2 agrees at 9 bases. This CDR3 has 17 residues. In germline, CDR1 is DFQATT, CDR2 SNEGSKA (reference sequence). With V trimmed by 1 base and J by 4 bases, 13 bases remained unmatched. CDR3 coding DNA: TGCAGTGCTAGAGGGGCCTTAGGCGGGAGGGCCGTAGAGACCCAGTACTTC. This codes for CSARGALGGRAVETQYF.

This clonotype was seen at least ten times. The CDR3 region has the DNA TGTGCCAGCAGACAGGGGAATTCCGCCTACGAGCAGTACTTC. It is translated as CASRQGNSAYEQYF. This chain connects TRBV28 to TRBJ2-7; TRBD1 agrees at 7 bases. This CDR3 is 14 amino acids long. Trimming took 6 bases from V and 2 from J; bases not matched to a gene: 7. Germline V gene data show CDR1 as MDHEN and CDR2 as SYDVKM. The whole variable domain, filled in from reference TRBV28 and TRBJ2-7, reads DVKVTQSSRYLVKRTGEKVFLECVQDMDHENMFWYRQDPGLGLRLIYFSYDVKMKEKGDIPEGYSVSREKKERFSLILESASTNQTSMYLCASRQGNSAYEQYFGPGTRLTVT.

V is TRBV7-8 and J is TRBJ2-7; TRBD1 matches 9 bases. This CDR3 comprises 14 residues. From germline, CDR1 is SGHVS and CDR2 FQNEAQ. V gave up 6 bases and J gave up 0 bases; unmatched junction bases: 3. The DNA of the CDR3 is TGTGCCAGCAGAGACAGGGGGAGCTCCTACGAGCAGTACTTC. Translation: CASRDRGSSYEQYF.